What follows are 17 T cell receptor beta chains derived from one specimen sequenced in a study of blood T cells in healthy people across ages. Next came a second PCR, run for about 6 to 11 cycles, which used a sample-barcoded 5' primer along with a J-beta primer mix. TCRdb ran MiXCR on the 5' RACE reads and lists one entry per CDR3 protein. The data contain over 700,000 distinct CDR3 sequences, roughly 25% of them singletons. These data were likewise used in another study, on T cells of mothers and their children.

Specimen: blood. The receptor set was obtained from a boy younger than 18 in good health.

This clonotype came up a few times. This chain links TRBV7-2 with TRBJ2-5, with TRBD1 identical over 7 bases. Per germline, CDR1 SGHTA and CDR2 FQGNSA. The CDR3 runs to 17 residues. V was pared by 2 bases and J by 2 bases, with 11 bases of the junction left unmatched. The CDR3: CASSLPPEGGGQETQYF. CDR3 coding DNA: TGTGCCAGCAGCTTACCTCCTGAAGGGGGCGGTCAAGAGACCCAGTACTTC. Variable domain in full (rest from reference TRBV7-2 and TRBJ2-5): GAGVSQSPSNKVTEKGKDVELRCDPISGHTALYWYRQSLGQGLEFLIYFQGNSAPDKSGLPSDRFSAERTGGSVSTLTIQRTQQEDSAVYLCASSLPPEGGGQETQYFGPGTRLLVL.

The rearrangement links TRBV7-2 to TRBJ2-3; TRBD2 matches 7 bases. The V gene end was trimmed by 1 base and the J gene end by 0 bases; junction bases not matched to a gene: 7. Germline V gene data show CDR1 as SGHTA and CDR2 as FQGNSA. This CDR3 has 17 residues. The CDR3 DNA reads TGTGCCAGCAGCTTAGGCGGGGGATCACTTAGCACAGATACGCAGTATTTT. Translation gives CASSLGGGSLSTDTQYF.

The sample holds a few counts of this clonotype. This chain joins TRBV15 and TRBJ2-5; D is uncertain. The ends were cut back, 0 bases at V and 5 bases at J, with 19 bases in the middle. Looked up from germline, CDR1 is LNHNV and CDR2 is YYDKDF (reference sequence). The length of the CDR3 is 17 residues. CDR3 residues: CATSRDIEDLVSETQYF. CDR3 nucleotides: TGTGCCACCAGCAGAGACATCGAGGACCTAGTTTCGGAGACCCAGTACTTC.

Of note for this clonotype: A junction end diverges from the germline sequence, so it may reflect a read error. V gene TRBV10-3 combines with J gene TRBJ2-3, with a possible D match to TRBD2 (6 bases). The CDR3 sequence is 14 residues long. Germline CDR1 reads ENHRY; CDR2 reads SYGVKD. DNA of the CDR3: TGTGCCATCGGTGATGCGGGAAGTACAGATACGCAGTATTTT. It yields the protein CAIGDAGSTDTQYF.

This clonotype was counted a few times. V and J are TRBV2 and TRBJ2-3; no firm D call. The CDR3 covers 12 residues. The V end lost 1 base, the J end lost 5 bases, and 4 bases lay between the germline ends. The germline V gene encodes CDR1 SNHLY and CDR2 FYNNEI. The CDR3 region is CASSEDQDTQYF. The CDR3 nucleotides are TGTGCCAGCAGTGAAGACCAAGATACGCAGTATTTT.

The rearrangement uses TRBV5-1 and TRBJ2-1; D not certain. Trimming removed 7 bases at V and 7 bases at J, with 6 bases between. Germline lookup yields CDR1 SGHRS and CDR2 YFSETQ. This CDR3 has 10 residues. CDR3 nucleotides: TGCGCCAGCGGAACAAATGAGCAGTTCTTC. Protein product: CASGTNEQFF.

V usage is TRBV7-3 and J usage is TRBJ1-1; D gene ambiguous. Trimming took off 4 bases at V and 4 bases at J, with 10 bases between the two ends. Germline V gives CDR1 SGHTA, CDR2 FQGTGA. The CDR3 totals 13 residues. In DNA form, the CDR3 reads TGTGCCAGCAGCTCCCAGCTGGGCACTGAAGCTTTCTTT. Its translation is CASSSQLGTEAFF.

The rearrangement joins TRBV5-1 to TRBJ2-2, with TRBD2 as a possible D gene (6 bases). Trimming shortened V by 0 bases and J by 3 bases, and 12 bases separated the two germline ends. Germline V CDR1 and CDR2: SGHRS, YFSETQ. The length of the CDR3 is 16 residues. The CDR3 loop reads CASSLAGVEDTGELFF. CDR3 in DNA: TGCGCCAGCAGCTTGGCGGGGGTTGAAGACACCGGGGAGCTGTTTTTT.

This clonotype has just a few counts. The chain is built from TRBV29-1 and TRBJ2-5; D gene ambiguous. Germline lookup yields CDR1 SQVTM and CDR2 ANQGSEA. The V and J ends lost 4 bases and 1 base respectively, with 10 bases between them. The CDR3 spans 13 residues. The CDR3 here is CSVAHPLQETQYF. The CDR3 nucleotides read TGCAGCGTTGCCCACCCTCTCCAAGAGACCCAGTACTTC.

This clonotype showed up just a few times. The chain links TRBV20-1 to TRBJ2-1; D remains unclear. Trimming cost V 0 bases and J 0 bases, with 12 bases left between them. The CDR3 consists of 16 residues. Germline V CDR1 and CDR2: DFQATT, SNEGSKA (reference sequence). CDR3 sequence (DNA): TGCAGTGCTAGAGATCAGTTTTCAAGCTCCTACAATGAGCAGTTCTTC. It translates to CSARDQFSSSYNEQFF.

This clonotype was recorded a few times. The chain is built from TRBV28 and TRBJ2-5; tentatively, D is TRBD2 (5 bases). The better agreement between TRBJ2-1 and the DNA end casts doubt on the J call. Germline assignment: CDR1 MDHEN and CDR2 SYDVKM. CDR3 length: 15 amino acids. The chain's CDR3 is CASSFFLLARNEQFF. CDR3 DNA sequence: TGTGCCAGCAGTTTCTTCCTTCTAGCCAGAAATGAGCAGTTCTTC.

The chain is built from TRBV20-1 and TRBJ2-2; 7 nucleotides align to TRBD2. Looked up from germline, CDR1 is DFQATT and CDR2 is SNEGSKA (reference sequence). The length of the CDR3 is 16 residues. The J segment lost 4 bases and the V segment lost 0 bases, leaving 8 bases of the junction unmatched. Here the CDR3 DNA reads TGCAGTGCTAGAGATATGGCTAGCGGTCTCACCGGGGAGCTGTTTTTT. Translation: CSARDMASGLTGELFF.

This clonotype was picked up a small number of times. The V and J genes are TRBV7-9 and TRBJ2-5, with TRBD1 matching 7 bases. The DNA matches TRBJ2-7 better at its end, which makes the J call doubtful. The CDR3 consists of 13 residues. CDR1 and CDR2 (germline): SEHNR, FQNEAQ (reference sequence). The CDR3 DNA sequence: TGTGCCAGCAGCTTAGACAGGGGCGGCGAGCAGTACTTC. It is translated as CASSLDRGGEQYF.

This clonotype has more than one count but fewer than ten. The chain combines TRBV28 with TRBJ2-5, with 8 bases lining up with TRBD2. This CDR3 has 14 residues. Germline CDR1 is MDHEN and CDR2 is SYDVKM. The junction had 4 bases not matched to a gene; V was cut back by 2 bases and J by 5 bases. CDR3 nucleotide sequence: TGTGCCAGCAGTTTACCGGGGGGGGTGGAGACCCAGTACTTC. This sequence encodes CASSLPGGVETQYF.

The rearrangement joins TRBV16 to TRBJ2-4, with a weak D call TRBD2 (7 bases). Germline V gives CDR1 KGHSY, CDR2 FQNENV. V was clipped by 4 bases and J by 2 bases, with 15 bases between them. The CDR3 has 16 residues. The CDR3 loop is CASSPAGAETKNIQYF. CDR3 sequence (DNA): TGTGCCAGCAGCCCGGCGGGGGCTGAAACCAAAAACATTCAGTACTTC.

V and J are TRBV29-1 and TRBJ1-4, with 10 bases matching TRBD1. Germline trimming cut 5 bases from V and 7 bases from J; bases unmatched to any gene: 4. Germline V CDR1 and CDR2: SQVTM, ANQGSEA. The CDR3 runs to 13 residues. The chain's CDR3 is CSVLGQGIEKLFF. The CDR3, as DNA: TGCAGCGTTTTGGGACAGGGGATTGAAAAACTGTTTTTT.

This clonotype was seen more than once but under ten times. This chain links TRBV4-3 with TRBJ2-7; TRBD1 matches 8 bases. Per the germline V gene, CDR1 is LGHNA and CDR2 is YSLEER. This CDR3 region has 14 residues. Unmatched junction bases numbered 4, after V lost 0 bases and J lost 6 bases. The CDR3 DNA reads TGCGCCAGCAGCCAAGAGGACAGGGCAGGCGAGCAGTACTTC. This translates into CASSQEDRAGEQYF.